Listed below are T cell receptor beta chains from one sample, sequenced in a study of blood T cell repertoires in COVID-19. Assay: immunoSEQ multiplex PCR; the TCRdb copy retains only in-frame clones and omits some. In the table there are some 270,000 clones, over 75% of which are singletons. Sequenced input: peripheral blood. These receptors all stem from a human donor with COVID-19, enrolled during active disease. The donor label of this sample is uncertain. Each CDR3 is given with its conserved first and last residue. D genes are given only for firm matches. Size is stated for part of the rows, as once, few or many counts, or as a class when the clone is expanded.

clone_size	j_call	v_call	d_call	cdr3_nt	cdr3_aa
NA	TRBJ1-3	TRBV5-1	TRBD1	TGCGCCAGCAGCTTGGCCGGTGCGACAGGGATCTTCTCTGGAAACACCATATATTTT	CASSLAGATGIFSGNTIYF
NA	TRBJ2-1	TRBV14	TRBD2	TGTGCCAGCAGCCAATCATGGACTAGCGGGATGCTCTACAATGAGCAGTTCTTC	CASSQSWTSGMLYNEQFF
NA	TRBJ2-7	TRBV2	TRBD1	TGTGCCACCAAGGACAGGGGGCCTGGATACGAGCAGTACTTC	CATKDRGPGYEQYF
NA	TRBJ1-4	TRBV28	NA	TGTGCCAGCACCTTAGATGATGCAACTAATGAAAAACTGTTTTTT	CASTLDDATNEKLFF
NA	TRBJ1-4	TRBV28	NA	TGTGCCAGCAGTTTGGGCCAGTCTGAAAAACTGTTTTTT	CASSLGQSEKLFF
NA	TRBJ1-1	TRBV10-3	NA	TGTGCCAGTACAGCTCCGGGGGGTCACACTGAAGCTTTCTTT	CASTAPGGHTEAFF
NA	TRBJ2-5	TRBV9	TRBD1	TGTGCCAGCAGCTTTGGGACAGGGGGCCACCAAGAGACCCAGTACTTC	CASSFGTGGHQETQYF
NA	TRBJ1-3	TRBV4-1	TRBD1	TGCGCCAGCAGCCAAGATCTATACTGGGACAGGGGGTTCGGGAGCTCTGGAAACACCATATATTTT	CASSQDLYWDRGFGSSGNTIYF
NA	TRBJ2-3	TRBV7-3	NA	TGTGCCAGCAGCCAGTTGGGCCCCACAGATACGCAGTATTTT	CASSQLGPTDTQYF
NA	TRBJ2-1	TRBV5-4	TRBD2	TGTGCCAGCAGCCCTCCGTTCCTCGCGGGAGCCAATGAGCAGTTCTTC	CASSPPFLAGANEQFF
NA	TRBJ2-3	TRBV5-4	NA	TGTGCCAGCAGCTTGGCCACTGGGGCCGGCACAGATACGCAGTATTTT	CASSLATGAGTDTQYF
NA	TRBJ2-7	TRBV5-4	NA	TGTGCCAGCAGCTTGTTGGGCTACTCGGGGGAGCAGTACTTC	CASSLLGYSGEQYF
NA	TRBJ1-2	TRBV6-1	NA	TGTGCCAGCAGTGAAGCGCGGCGGAGATATGGCTACACCTTC	CASSEARRRYGYTF
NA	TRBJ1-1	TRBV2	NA	TGTGCCAGCACCCTGACACTGAACACTGAAGCTTTCTTT	CASTLTLNTEAFF
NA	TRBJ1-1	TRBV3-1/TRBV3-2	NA	TGTGCCAGCAGCCAAGCCGGCAGGGCGGCTGAAGCTTTCTTT	CASSQAGRAAEAFF
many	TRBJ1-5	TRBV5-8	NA	TGTGCCACCTCGACTCAGTCCAATCAGCCCCAGCATTTT	CATSTQSNQPQHF
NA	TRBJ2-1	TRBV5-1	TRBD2	TGCGCCAGCAGCTTGGCCCCAAGCGGGAGTCAAATTAAGAATGAGCAGTTCTTC	CASSLAPSGSQIKNEQFF
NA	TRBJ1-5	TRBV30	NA	TGTGCCTGGAGTGTACTAGGGAGCCACAATCAGCCCCAGCATTTT	CAWSVLGSHNQPQHF
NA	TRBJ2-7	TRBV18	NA	TGTGCCAGCTCACCAGGGCAGCTTAGCTCCTACGAGCAGTACTTC	CASSPGQLSSYEQYF
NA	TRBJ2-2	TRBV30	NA	TGTGCCTGGAGTGTACTCGTGAACACCGGGGAGCTGTTTTTT	CAWSVLVNTGELFF
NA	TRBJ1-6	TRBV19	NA	TGTGCCAGTAGTAGTGGCTTTGGAGCTTATAATTCACCCCTCCACTTT	CASSSGFGAYNSPLHF
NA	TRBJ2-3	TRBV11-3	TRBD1	TGTGCCAGCAGCATAAGGACAGGGGGCGAATCAGATACGCAGTATTTT	CASSIRTGGESDTQYF
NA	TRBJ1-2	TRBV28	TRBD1	TGTGCCAGCAGTTTATGGGATATAACTCAGGGGGAATTCGGCTATGGCTACACCTTC	CASSLWDITQGEFGYGYTF
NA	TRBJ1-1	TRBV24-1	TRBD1	TGTGCCACCAGTGAAAGGACAGGGCCCCGGATCCCGGCTTTCTTT	CATSERTGPRIPAFF
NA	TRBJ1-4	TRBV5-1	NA	TGCGCCAGCAGCGCTCACAGTGCAACTAATGAAAAACTGTTTTTT	CASSAHSATNEKLFF
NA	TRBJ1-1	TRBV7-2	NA	TGTGCCAGCAGCGTCACAGAGAACACTGAAGCTTTCTTT	CASSVTENTEAFF
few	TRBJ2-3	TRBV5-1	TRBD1	TGCGCCAGCAGCTCTCCCACAACGGGACAGGGAAGCTCCGGCACAGATACGCAGTATTTT	CASSSPTTGQGSSGTDTQYF
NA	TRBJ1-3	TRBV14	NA	TGTGCCAGCAGCCAAGAGAAGCCAGGCCCCTACTCTGGAAACACCATATATTTT	CASSQEKPGPYSGNTIYF
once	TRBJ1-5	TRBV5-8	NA	TGTGCCAGCAGCTTGGTGAGCCTAAGAGGGCTCCAGCCCCAGCATTTT	CASSLVSLRGLQPQHF
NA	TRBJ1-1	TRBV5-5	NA	TGTGCCAGCAGCTTGGCAGGGTCTGAAGCTTTCTTT	CASSLAGSEAFF
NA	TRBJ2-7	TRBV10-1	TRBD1	TGCGCCAGCAACTCGGGACAGACCTACGAGCAGTACTTC	CASNSGQTYEQYF
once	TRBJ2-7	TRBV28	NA	TGTGCCAGCAGTTCCCCCCTACCCTACGAGCAGTACTTC	CASSSPLPYEQYF
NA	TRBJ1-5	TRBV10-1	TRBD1	TGCGCCAGCATTCCGGACAGGAACAATCAGCCCCAGCATTTT	CASIPDRNNQPQHF
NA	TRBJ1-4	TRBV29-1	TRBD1	TGCAGCGTCGAGTGGGACAGTTCGAATGAAAAACTGTTTTTT	CSVEWDSSNEKLFF
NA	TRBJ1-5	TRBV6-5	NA	TGTGCCAGCAGCAGACAGCCCAATCAGCCCCAGCATTTT	CASSRQPNQPQHF
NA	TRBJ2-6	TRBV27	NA	TGTGCCAGCAGTGATCGCCGGGACTTTCTCTCTGGGGCCAACGTCCTGACTTTC	CASSDRRDFLSGANVLTF
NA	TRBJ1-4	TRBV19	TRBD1	TGTGCCATGAAAGGAGGGGGCTCCGATGAAAAACTGTTTTTT	CAMKGGGSDEKLFF
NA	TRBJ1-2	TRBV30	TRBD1	TGTGCCTGGAGTCTGAGCTCCTCAGGGGGCGGCTACACCTTC	CAWSLSSSGGGYTF
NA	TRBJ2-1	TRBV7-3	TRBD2	TGTGCCAGCAGCTTAACAGGCGGGAGGCCGAAGAACAATGAGCAGTTCTTC	CASSLTGGRPKNNEQFF
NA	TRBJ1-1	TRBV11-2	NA	TGTGCCAGCAGTAGACCGGGACACTTGAACACTGAAGCTTTCTTT	CASSRPGHLNTEAFF
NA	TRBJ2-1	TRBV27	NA	TGTGCCAGCAGTACACCGACAGGGGCGGGAGGGTATGAGCAGTTCTTC	CASSTPTGAGGYEQFF
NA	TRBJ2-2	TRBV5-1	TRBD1	TGCGCCAGCAGCTTCCGACAGGGGGCCGCGAACACCGGGGAGCTGTTTTTT	CASSFRQGAANTGELFF
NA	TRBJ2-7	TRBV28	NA	TGTGCCAGCAGTTTAACAGGACCCTACGAGCAGTACTTC	CASSLTGPYEQYF
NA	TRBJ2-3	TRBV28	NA	TGTGCCAGCAGTTTCACCCCAGCGGACCCATCGACGTACACAGATACGCAGTATTTT	CASSFTPADPSTYTDTQYF
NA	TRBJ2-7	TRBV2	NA	TGTGCCAGCAGTGAGAACAGGGTAAACGAGCAGTACTTC	CASSENRVNEQYF
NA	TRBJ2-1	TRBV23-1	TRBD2	TGCGCCAGCAGGTATATAGCGGGAGGCTACCGCAATGAGCAGTTCTTC	CASRYIAGGYRNEQFF
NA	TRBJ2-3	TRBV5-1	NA	TGCGCCAGCAGCTTGGGGACAGACACCCGCACAGATACGCAGTATTTT	CASSLGTDTRTDTQYF
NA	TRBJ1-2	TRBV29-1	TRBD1	TGCAGCGTGGAGGACAGGGTAATAGGCTACACCTTC	CSVEDRVIGYTF
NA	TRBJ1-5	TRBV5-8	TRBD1	TGTGCCAGCAGCCCGACAGGGTCCAATCAGCCCCAGCATTTT	CASSPTGSNQPQHF
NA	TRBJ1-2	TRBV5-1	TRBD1	TGCGCCAGCGGACCTGGGACAGCTCAAGGAGGCTACACCTTC	CASGPGTAQGGYTF
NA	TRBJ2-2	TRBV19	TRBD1	TGTGCCAGTAGTATAGGAAGGGGGCTAAGCGGGGAGCTGTTTTTT	CASSIGRGLSGELFF
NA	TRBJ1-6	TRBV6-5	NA	TGTGCCAGCAGTTACTCCGAGGGATCACCCCTCCACTTT	CASSYSEGSPLHF
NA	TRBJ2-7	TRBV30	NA	TGTGCCTGGAGCGGGGATTTCTATGTGGGCCACGAGCAGTACTTC	CAWSGDFYVGHEQYF
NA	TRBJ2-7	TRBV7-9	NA	TGTGCCAGCAGCTTATATGACGAGCAGTACTTC	CASSLYDEQYF
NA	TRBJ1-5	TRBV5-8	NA	TGTGCCAGCAGCTTGAGACAGCCCTATCAGCCCCAGCATTTT	CASSLRQPYQPQHF
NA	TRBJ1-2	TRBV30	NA	TGTGCCTGGAGTGCGCCCCGGACAGCGAACACTTATGGCTACACCTTC	CAWSAPRTANTYGYTF
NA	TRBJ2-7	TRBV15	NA	TGTGCCACCAGCAGAGATGCGGGATTGGCCTACGAGCAGTACTTC	CATSRDAGLAYEQYF
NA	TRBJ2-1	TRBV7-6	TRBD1	TGTGCCAGCAGCCCCTCGGGACAGGTACCCTACAATGAGCAGTTCTTC	CASSPSGQVPYNEQFF
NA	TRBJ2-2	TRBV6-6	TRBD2	TGTGCCAGCAAGGCACTAGCGGAGGGGATCGGGGAGCTGTTTTTT	CASKALAEGIGELFF
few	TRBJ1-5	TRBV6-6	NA	TGTGCCAGCAGTGGCCCGGGACACATAAGCAATCAGCCCCAGCATTTT	CASSGPGHISNQPQHF